This TCR beta chain was captured in a study of blood T cell repertoires in COVID-19 (dated by TCRdb to the early 2020s). With respect to the entire study: Samples from collaborators originated in the United States, Italy and Spain and spanned both the acute and convalescent phases of COVID-19. A de-identified subject ID, COVID-19 status, age in years and sex were almost always included in the sample metadata. The dataset comprised deeply sampled blood TCRbeta repertoires from subjects exposed to, actively infected with, or recovered from COVID-19. The repertoires were made available in a free public database intended to serve as a resource for research on the immune response to SARS-CoV-2. The material from the prospective study consisted of cDNA or gDNA derived from T cells, B-cell-depleted T cells, or PBMCs. Where available, HLA class I and class II types were taken from metadata supplied by the sample provider and were not determined by assay-based typing. The samples were drawn from two sources: the first 160 participants of the ongoing ImmuneRACE study, and some 1,300 subjects contributed by 6 global collaborators.

Collaborating institutions collected whole blood in K2EDTA tubes following their own protocols. For TCRbeta analysis, collaborators shipped samples in one of three forms: frozen whole blood, isolated PBMCs, or DNA extracted from either of those sample types. What the authors observed across the whole study: The amount of clinical and demographic metadata varied by source and participant and was provided uncurated.

TCRbeta CDR3 regions were amplified from genomic DNA by means of the immunoSEQ Assay, a bias-controlled multiplex PCR. As for the original processing: The number of nucleated cells in each sample was estimated from the amplification of reference gene primers within the assay. To quantify the absolute abundance of each unique TCRbeta CDR3 rearrangement, sequence reads were collapsed and filtered. Productive Simpson clonality was computed per sample as the square root of Simpson's diversity index over productive rearrangements. Drawn from immuneACCESS, this table holds only the in-frame rearrangements with V and J called that TCRdb kept. Clones are partly lost; checked studies trace under half to an unresolved V gene and leave the rest unexplained. V and J calls and clone size follow that table, whereas D and trimming were derived from the DNA. The sample yields about 130,000 clones; roughly 88% were counted once. About 2% of the sample goes to the ten largest clones.

From the cysteine up to the phenylalanine, the CDR3 has a length of 13 residues. Just the 39-base CDR3 DNA is kept, in frame starting at base 1. CDR1 and CDR2 (LGHDT, YNNKEL) derive from the germline V gene (reference sequence). The V and J ends are trimmed by 0 bases and 2 bases, leaving 5 bases between them. This clone was detected once. Its antigen is still unknown. Base qualities are not at hand, and no much larger clone is one base apart. This chain is built from TRBV3-1 (or the pseudogene TRBV3-2) and TRBJ2-7; the D region possibly corresponds to TRBD2 (5 bases align). The origin of this receptor is a man between 65 and 80 years old with active COVID-19. What was sequenced was peripheral blood. The CDR3 in this case is CASSQDGAYEQYF. The base sequence is TGTGCCAGCAGCCAAGACGGGGCCTACGAGCAGTACTTC.